This T cell receptor beta chain was documented in a study of blood T cell repertoires in COVID-19. For the study at large: The United States, Italy and Spain supplied acute and convalescent COVID-19 samples. Sources were T cells, B-cell-depleted T cells, or PBMCs; the material itself was cDNA or gDNA.

Authors' analysis steps: Estimated nucleated cell counts came from reference gene primer amplification. Clones were read by immunoSEQ multiplex PCR, and TCRdb kept only the in-frame ones, dropping some. D and trimming were read from the DNA, whereas the V and J calls and clone size are those reported in that table. The table has 120,000 or so clones, 74% seen once. The germline CDR1 and CDR2 sequences are KGHSH and LQKENI. The CDR3 loop spans 15 amino acids. Trimming at V came to 3 bases and at J to 2 bases, leaving 6 bases not matched to a gene. This TCR was recovered from a man aged 55 to 70 with acute or convalescent COVID-19. The sample consisted of peripheral blood. The chain links TRBV18 to TRBJ2-7, with 8 bases matching TRBD1. The DNA for the CDR3 is TGTGCCAGCTCACCTGTGACGACAGGGGCCTACGAGCAGTACTTC. The encoded protein is CASSPVTTGAYEQYF.